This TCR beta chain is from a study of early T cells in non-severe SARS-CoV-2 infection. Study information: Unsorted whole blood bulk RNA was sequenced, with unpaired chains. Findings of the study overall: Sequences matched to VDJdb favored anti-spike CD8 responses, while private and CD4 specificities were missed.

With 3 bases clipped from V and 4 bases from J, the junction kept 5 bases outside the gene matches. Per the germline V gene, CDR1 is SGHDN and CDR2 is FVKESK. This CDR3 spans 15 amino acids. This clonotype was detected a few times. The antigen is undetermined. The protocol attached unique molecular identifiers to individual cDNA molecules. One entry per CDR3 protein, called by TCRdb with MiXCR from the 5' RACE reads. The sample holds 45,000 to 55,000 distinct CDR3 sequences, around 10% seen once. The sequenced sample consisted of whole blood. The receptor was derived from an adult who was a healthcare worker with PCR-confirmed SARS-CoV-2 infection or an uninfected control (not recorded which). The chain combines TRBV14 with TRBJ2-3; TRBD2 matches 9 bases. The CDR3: CASSQVAGVADTQYF. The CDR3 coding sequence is TGTGCCAGCAGCCAGGTAGCGGGAGTGGCAGATACGCAGTATTTT.